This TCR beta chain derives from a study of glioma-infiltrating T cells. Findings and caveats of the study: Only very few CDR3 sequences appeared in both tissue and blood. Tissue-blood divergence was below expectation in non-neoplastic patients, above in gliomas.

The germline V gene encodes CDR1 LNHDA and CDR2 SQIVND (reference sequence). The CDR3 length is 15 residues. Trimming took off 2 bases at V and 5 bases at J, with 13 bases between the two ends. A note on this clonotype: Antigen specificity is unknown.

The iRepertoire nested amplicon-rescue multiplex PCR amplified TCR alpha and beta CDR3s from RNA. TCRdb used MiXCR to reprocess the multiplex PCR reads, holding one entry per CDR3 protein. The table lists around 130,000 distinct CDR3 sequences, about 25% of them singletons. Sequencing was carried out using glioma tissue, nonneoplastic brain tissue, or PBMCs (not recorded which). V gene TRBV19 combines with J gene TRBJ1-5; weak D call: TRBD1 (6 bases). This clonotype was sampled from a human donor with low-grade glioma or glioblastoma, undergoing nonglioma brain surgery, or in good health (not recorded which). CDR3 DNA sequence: TGTGCCAGTAGTATAAGGGGGGGCCCTGATCAGCCCCAGCATTTT. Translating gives CASSIRGGPDQPQHF. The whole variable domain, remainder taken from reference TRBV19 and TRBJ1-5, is DGGITQSPKYLFRKEGQNVTLSCEQNLNHDAMYWYRQDPGQGLRLIYYSQIVNDFQKGDIAEGYSVSREKKESFPLTVTSAQKNPTAFYLCASSIRGGPDQPQHFGDGTRLSIL.